This T cell receptor (beta chain) was documented in a study of shared clonotypes between healthy human individuals (TCRdb year 2020). About the study as a whole: Three men and a couple of women, aged 18 to 49 years, made up the cohort. Between about 0.8 and 9 billion PBMCs per donor were obtained by leukapheresis. To estimate repertoire size and how much clonotype sharing occurs between individuals, the study deeply sequenced the blood TCR repertoires of 4 to 6 healthy adults. Different laboratories and diverse techniques were used to prepare libraries and sequence TCR repertoires, to increase sequencing depth and limit assay-specific biases. Per donor, three plates each were used for CD4 naive and CD4 memory, two for CD8 naive, and one for CD8 memory. The study at large found these results: Compared with non-shared clonotypes, clonotypes shared by all four sorted-subset donors had higher generation probabilities. Rarefaction of sorted-subset datasets indicated incomplete sequencing despite the large sequencing depth. Because the study included only a small number of donors, the genetic and exposure-history diversity represented was limited. Across a handful of donors, around 5.4% of naive CD4, more than 3% of naive CD8, roughly 2.3% of memory CD4, and about 0.4% of memory CD8 clonotypes were shared. Naive subsets generally had larger estimated clonotype richness than memory subsets. Sampling was limited to blood, and TCR repertoires in tissue likely differ from TCR repertoires in blood. Pairwise subsampling indicated that sequencing depth was expected to affect the degree of clonotype sharing among donors.

TCR CDR3 regions were amplified from genomic DNA by multiplex PCR using the deep immunoSEQ assay. Extracted genomic DNA from each cell subset was distributed evenly across all wells of several immunoSEQ 96-well plates, and each plate was treated as a replicate. For sorted subsets, 200 to 250 ng of genomic DNA, equivalent to around 29,000 T cell genomes, went into each replicate PCR. Purified libraries were measured with a Qubit 3.0 fluorometer, size-checked on a Bioanalyzer 2100, and measured again with the KAPA Library Quantification kit. A separate single-read 150-cycle Illumina NextSeq 550 flow cell was used to sequence each immunoSEQ 96-well plate. The authors' pipeline ran thus. Because the immunoSEQ output included only junctional sequences and no quality scores, the filtering could not be the same as the filtering used for full-length reads. Sequences were annotated with PyIR, a Python wrapper for IgBLAST v1.9, and V/J genes and CDR3 were assigned using IMGT germline references. Reads were filtered out if the reads had weak V/J assignments (E-value above 1e-6), no CDR3, stop codons, out-of-frame junctions, or ambiguous translated residues. A V3J clonotype was defined by an identical inferred V gene, J gene, and CDR3 amino acid sequence. The percentage overlap between two repertoires was calculated by dividing the number of shared unique clonotypes by the size of the smaller repertoire. RTK rarefaction, the Chao1 estimator, and Recon v2.1 estimates of unobserved clonotypes were used to assess repertoire richness. Generation probabilities for all TCRbeta clonotypes obtained by the gDNA method from four donors were computed using OLGA. TCRdb holds this immuneACCESS table with in-frame rearrangements only. Some clones are missing; in checked studies, unresolved V genes explain under half, and the rest has no known cause. Clonal size and the V and J genes are those of that table, whereas D and trimming came from the DNA. This sample gives 1,500,000 or so clones in total; around 95% of them show up just once. Over 1% of the sample goes to the ten largest clones.

As for this clone: Its specific antigen is unknown. There are no base qualities to consult, and no much larger clone falls within one base.

V sheds 1 base and J sheds 1 base, leaving 7 bases between their ends. The CDR3 has 14 amino acids, counting the end cysteine and phenylalanine. The only DNA kept is the CDR3, 42 bases in frame from the first base. From a lookup of the germline V gene (reference sequence), CDR1 and CDR2 are SEHNR and FQNEAQ. The donors were healthy, HIV-negative adults with no recently reported acute infections or vaccinations. Only Caucasian adults living in Nashville, Tennessee, USA were represented among the donors. CD4+ T cells were enriched by magnetic negative selection, after which naive cells were positively selected on CD45RA and the negative fraction was taken as the memory subset. Blood was collected by leukapheresis, and PBMCs were isolated by Ficoll-Histopaque density gradient centrifugation and then cryopreserved in liquid nitrogen vapor phase. Analytical flow cytometry was used to check the purity and quantity of each magnetically sorted T cell population. Genomic DNA was isolated from each sorted fraction and quantified by UV absorbance on a Nanodrop 2000c.

Specimen: naive CD4+ T cells sorted from blood. The sample's cell subset or site, from its label and the paper: CD45RA+ positively selected. In this chain, TRBV7-9 is recombined with TRBJ1-2; there is no confident call for the D gene. The clonotype comes from a man aged 30 to 45 in good health. The DNA is TGTGCCAGCAGCTTAGGGAGGGTTAACTATGGCTACACCTTC. This translates into CASSLGRVNYGYTF.